Shown below are 27 T cell receptor beta chains from a single sample sequenced in a study of early T cells in non-severe SARS-CoV-2 infection. Each CDR3 protein is one row after TCRdb ran MiXCR on the 5' RACE reads. The sample records around 76,000 distinct CDR3 sequences, about 11% being singletons. The sample consisted of whole blood. The receptors here all came from an adult who was a healthcare worker with PCR-confirmed SARS-CoV-2 infection or an uninfected control (not recorded which).

V usage is TRBV7-2 and J usage is TRBJ2-5; 12 nucleotides align to TRBD1. There are 18 residues in the CDR3. Trimming cost V 5 bases and J 3 bases; bases outside gene matches: 13. The V gene's germline CDR1 is SGHTA and CDR2 FQGNSA. The CDR3 bases are TGTGCCAGCAGCAAACTCCGGGACAGGGGGCCTTATGAAGAGACCCAGTACTTC. This gives the protein CASSKLRDRGPYEETQYF.

At least ten counts were recorded for this clonotype. The chain links TRBV4-3 to TRBJ1-2; D remains unclear. The CDR3 runs 17 residues. Trimming removed 0 bases at V and 3 bases at J, with 17 bases between. From germline, CDR1 is LGHNA and CDR2 YSLEER. DNA of the CDR3: TGCGCCAGCAGCCAAGACTTCTTCCTTCGGGCTTACTATGGCTACACCTTC. Residues: CASSQDFFLRAYYGYTF.

Ten or more counts support this clonotype. The CDR3 is CASSDRQGTDTQYF. In nucleotides, the CDR3 is TGCGCCAGCAGCGACAGGCAGGGCACAGATACGCAGTATTTT. The V gene is TRBV5-1, the J gene TRBJ2-3; D perhaps matches TRBD1 (6 bases). V gave up 4 bases and J gave up 1 base, with 10 bases separating them. This CDR3 region has 14 residues. Germline CDR1 reads SGHRS; CDR2 reads YFSETQ.

This clonotype turned up a few times. The chain is built from TRBV7-9 and TRBJ1-3; D call uncertain. Trimming pared 5 bases from V and 0 bases from J, leaving 11 bases between. This CDR3 spans 15 amino acids. Germline-derived CDR1 and CDR2 are SEHNR and FQNEAQ (reference sequence). The CDR3 loop reads CASSLKGASGNTIYF. For the CDR3, the DNA is TGTGCCAGCAGCCTTAAGGGAGCCTCTGGAAACACCATATATTTT.

This clonotype came up many times. The gene calls are TRBV27 and TRBJ2-7, with no clear D. V gave up 5 bases and J gave up 5 bases, with 7 bases separating them. Germline-derived CDR1 and CDR2 are MNHEY and SMNVEV (reference sequence). CDR3 length: 11 residues. CDR3 sequence (DNA): TGTGCCAGCAGTGTCGGACACGAGCAGTACTTC. It encodes CASSVGHEQYF.

Ten or more counts support this clonotype. The rearrangement joins TRBV9 to TRBJ2-7; 7 nucleotides align to TRBD1. Trimming cost V 2 bases and J 0 bases; bases outside gene matches: 5. Per germline, CDR1 SGDLS and CDR2 YYNGEE. This CDR3 has 15 residues. CDR3 nucleotides: TGTGCCAGCAGCGTCGGGACAGCAAGCTCCTACGAGCAGTACTTC. It is translated as CASSVGTASSYEQYF. Together with reference TRBV9 and TRBJ2-7, the CDR3 gives the full variable domain: DSGVTQTPKHLITATGQRVTLRCSPRSGDLSVYWYQQSLDQGLQFLIQYYNGEERAKGNILERFSAQQFPDLHSELNLSSLELGDSALYFCASSVGTASSYEQYFGPGTRLTVT.

The gene calls are TRBV12-3 or TRBV12-4 and TRBJ1-2; maybe TRBD1 (6 bases). The V and J ends lost 5 bases and 2 bases respectively, with 15 bases between them. The CDR3 is 15 residues long. The CDR3 DNA sequence: TGTGCCAGCAGTCCAGCCTGGCAGGGGAACTATGGCTACACCTTC. This sequence encodes CASSPAWQGNYGYTF.

This chain joins TRBV20-1 and TRBJ1-2, with D uncertain. The CDR3 loop spans 12 amino acids. Germline loops: CDR1 DFQATT, CDR2 SNEGSKA (reference sequence). V was trimmed by 3 bases and J by 6 bases, leaving 11 bases between them. The DNA of the CDR3 is TGCAGTGCTAGCCCGCAGGTGGATGGCTACACCTTC. Translated, it gives CSASPQVDGYTF.

This chain uses TRBV12-3 or TRBV12-4 with TRBJ2-1; 8 nucleotides agree with TRBD2. This CDR3 has 15 residues. After removal of 6 bases from V and 0 bases from J, the junction contained 4 bases not matched to a gene. The CDR3: CASSLGTSSYNEQFF. The CDR3, as DNA: TGTGCCAGCAGCCTCGGGACTAGCTCCTACAATGAGCAGTTCTTC.

This clonotype qualifies as medium-sized. V is TRBV7-9 and J is TRBJ1-2; TRBD1 matches 7 bases. CDR1 is SEHNR and CDR2 is FQNEAQ in the germline V gene (reference sequence). V lost 5 bases to trimming and J lost 0 bases; unmatched junction nucleotides: 3. CDR3 length equals 14 residues. The CDR3 sequence is CASSDREANYGYTF. DNA for the CDR3: TGTGCCAGCAGCGACAGGGAAGCTAACTATGGCTACACCTTC.

This chain joins TRBV6-2 or TRBV6-3 and TRBJ2-1; 9 bases fit TRBD2. CDR1 and CDR2 from the germline V gene are MNHEY and SVGEGT. The CDR3 totals 15 residues. V was pared by 0 bases and J by 7 bases, with 4 bases of the junction left unmatched. In DNA form, the CDR3 reads TGTGCCAGCAGTTACTCTCTAGCGGGGAAGAATGAGCAGTTCTTC. It codes for CASSYSLAGKNEQFF.

The gene calls are TRBV6-5 and TRBJ2-1; TRBD2 aligns across 10 bases. CDR3 length: 14 amino acids. CDR1 MNHEY and CDR2 SVGAGI come from the germline V gene. V lost 6 bases to trimming and J lost 4 bases; unmatched junction nucleotides: 3. CDR3: CASRLAGSYNEQFF. The CDR3 DNA is TGTGCCAGCAGACTAGCGGGGTCATACAATGAGCAGTTCTTC.

This clonotype was observed many times. The chain has TRBV30 and TRBJ1-1; D gene unclear. Germline assignment: CDR1 GTSNPN and CDR2 SVGIG (reference sequence). Trimming took 5 bases from V and 7 from J, leaving 14 bases between them. The CDR3 runs to 12 residues. The CDR3 DNA reads as TGTGCCTGGGGCCGAGGGCGGGATGAAGCTTTCTTT. It is translated as CAWGRGRDEAFF.

The sample holds a few counts of this clonotype. This chain links TRBV20-1 with TRBJ2-7, with a tentative D call TRBD1 (5 bases). Per germline, CDR1 DFQATT and CDR2 SNEGSKA (reference sequence). The CDR3 loop spans 11 amino acids. The CDR3 coding sequence is TGCGCTTGTGCAGGGTCCTACGAGCAGTACTTC. Translated: CACAGSYEQYF.

The rearrangement uses TRBV29-1 and TRBJ1-5; D is ambiguous. The length of the CDR3 is 13 residues. V was pared by 4 bases and J by 5 bases, with 12 bases between. The V gene's germline CDR1 is SQVTM and CDR2 ANQGSEA. CDR3 residues: CSVVDQVDQPQHF. CDR3 nucleotides: TGCAGCGTTGTAGATCAAGTAGATCAGCCCCAGCATTTT.

This clonotype occurred many times. This chain joins TRBV6-5 and TRBJ2-2; D might be TRBD1 (5 bases). CDR3 size: 16 residues. Between the trimmed V and J ends, which lost 4 bases and 2 bases, there was a span of 14 bases. Germline V gene lookup returns CDR1 MNHEY and CDR2 SVGAGI. The CDR3 protein is CASSSPRQFNTGELFF. The CDR3 coding sequence is TGTGCCAGCAGTTCACCGCGACAGTTCAACACCGGGGAGCTGTTTTTT.

This clonotype was seen a few times. The chain joins TRBV6-5 to TRBJ1-4, with no clear D. The CDR3 has 16 amino acids. The germline CDR1 and CDR2 sequences are MNHEY and SVGAGI. V shed 5 bases and J shed 6 bases, with 19 bases lying between them. The DNA for the CDR3 is TGTGCCAGCAGTCCCTCTTTATACCAGTTGGATGAAAAACTGTTTTTT. Protein sequence: CASSPSLYQLDEKLFF.

The chain links TRBV12-3 or TRBV12-4 to TRBJ1-2; TRBD1 might be the D (5 bases). The germline V and J ends were trimmed by 4 bases and 8 bases, with 17 bases remaining between them. The CDR3 extends over 14 amino acids. As DNA, the CDR3 is TGTGCCAGCAGTTCCCCCGCGCTGGGGGAAGGCTACACCTTC. It yields the protein CASSSPALGEGYTF.

The table lists this clonotype with a few counts. This CDR3 is CASSLSPTGSTDTQYF. The DNA of the CDR3 is TGTGCCAGCAGCTTATCTCCGACAGGGAGCACAGATACGCAGTATTTT. The J gene is TRBJ2-3, the V gene TRBV7-2, with 7 positions matching TRBD1. Germline-derived CDR1 and CDR2 are SGHTA and FQGNSA. The CDR3 runs to 16 residues. J lost 0 bases, V lost 2 bases, and 5 bases had no gene match.

Only a few counts were recorded for this clonotype. The chain recombines TRBV5-1 with TRBJ1-1; D is uncertain. Germline V gene sequence: CDR1 SGHRS, CDR2 YFSETQ. This CDR3 has 12 residues. V lost 4 bases and J 7 bases, leaving 11 bases between the germline ends. Here the CDR3 reads CASSPGRLEAFF. The DNA of the CDR3 is TGCGCCAGCAGCCCCGGGAGACTTGAAGCTTTCTTT.

This sequence joins TRBV12-3 or TRBV12-4 and TRBJ2-7; TRBD1 matches at 7 bases. The CDR3 has 16 amino acids. Trimming at V came to 5 bases and at J to 4 bases, leaving 14 bases not matched to a gene. CDR3 sequence: CASSIPTGEIQYEQYF. CDR3 in DNA: TGTGCCAGCAGTATTCCTACAGGGGAAATTCAATACGAGCAGTACTTC.

The chain couples TRBV30 to TRBJ2-7; 8 bases match TRBD2. The CDR3 totals 14 residues. Germline-derived CDR1 and CDR2 are GTSNPN and SVGIG (reference sequence). Trimming took 3 bases from V and 6 from J; bases not matched to a gene: 10. CDR3 amino acids: CAWSLSGLVGEQYF. CDR3 sequence (DNA): TGTGCCTGGAGCCTGTCGGGACTAGTGGGCGAGCAGTACTTC.

The V and J genes are TRBV12-3 or TRBV12-4 and TRBJ2-5, with D maybe TRBD1 (6 bases). The CDR3 loop spans 12 amino acids. V was pared by 6 bases and J by 6 bases, with 11 bases between. DNA for the CDR3: TGTGCCAGCAGCGGGACACGGAAGACCCAGTACTTC. Translation gives CASSGTRKTQYF.

This chain connects TRBV20-1 to TRBJ1-1; D is uncertain. The germline V gene has CDR1 DFQATT and CDR2 SNEGSKA (reference sequence). The CDR3 length is 13 residues. V lost 5 bases to trimming and J lost 5 bases, with 15 bases between them. The CDR3 loop reads CSALGPTGTEAFF. In nucleotides, the CDR3 is TGCAGTGCTCTCGGCCCCACGGGGACTGAAGCTTTCTTT.

This chain links TRBV11-2 with TRBJ2-1, with D perhaps matching TRBD1 (6 bases). Germline V gene sequence: CDR1 SGHAT, CDR2 FQNNGV. This CDR3 is built from 14 residues. V was trimmed by 0 bases and J by 8 bases, leaving 11 bases between them. CDR3 residues: CASSLDNRVDEQFF. CDR3 DNA: TGTGCCAGCAGCTTAGACAACAGGGTTGATGAGCAGTTCTTC.

This clonotype was recorded many times. The chain carries TRBV18 and TRBJ1-1, with D unresolved. Trimming cost V 6 bases and J 1 base, with 15 bases left between them. The CDR3 length is 15 residues. The germline V gene has CDR1 KGHSH and CDR2 LQKENI. The CDR3 sequence is CASSIRHAENTEAFF. For the CDR3, the DNA is TGTGCCAGCTCCATACGACATGCGGAGAACACTGAAGCTTTCTTT.

Many counts were recorded for this clonotype. The chain joins TRBV6-4 to TRBJ2-3; perhaps TRBD2 as D (7 bases). The length of the CDR3 is 14 residues. Germline CDR1 reads MRHNA; CDR2 reads SNTAGT. The germline V and J ends were trimmed by 3 bases and 2 bases, with 9 bases remaining between them. In DNA, the CDR3 is TGTGCCAGCAGTGAGGGGGGGGCCACAGATACGCAGTATTTT. Encoded protein: CASSEGGATDTQYF.